This is a list of T cell receptor beta chains from one sample in a study of early T cells in non-severe SARS-CoV-2 infection. TCRdb re-analysed the 5' RACE reads in MiXCR, keeping a single row per CDR3 protein. This repertoire shows 45,000 to 60,000 distinct CDR3 sequences, about 10% found once; its top ten account for just over 4.5%. The specimen was whole blood. These TCRs come from an adult who was a healthcare worker with PCR-confirmed SARS-CoV-2 infection or an uninfected control (not recorded which). CDR3s include the opening cysteine and the closing phenylalanine or tryptophan. The order of the fields is CDR3 length, clone size, J gene, D gene, V gene, CDR3 DNA, CDR3 protein. The D gene is left open where the match is weak. Rows give clone size only sometimes, using once, few, many, or a class for an expanded clone.

length: 13; size: many; J: TRBJ2-1; D: .; V: TRBV5-6; DNA: TGTGCCAGCAGCTTGGGACTAAATACAGAGCAGTTCTTC; CDR3: CASSLGLNTEQFF
length: 14; size: .; J: TRBJ1-5; D: .; V: TRBV10-3; DNA: TGTGCCATCAGTGAGTCTGCCGGGAATCAGCCCCAGCATTTT; CDR3: CAISESAGNQPQHF
length: 17; size: .; J: TRBJ2-1; D: .; V: TRBV18; DNA: TGTGCCAGCTCTCCGGAGTCAGGGCTAGGGTCCTACAATGAGCAGTTCTTC; CDR3: CASSPESGLGSYNEQFF
length: 13; size: many; J: TRBJ2-3; D: .; V: TRBV7-6; DNA: TGTGCCAGCAGCTTAGGTACAGCAGATACGCAGTATTTT; CDR3: CASSLGTADTQYF
length: 15; size: many; J: TRBJ1-2; D: TRBD1; V: TRBV5-1; DNA: TGCGCCAGCAGCGTTGACTGGACAGGGGGCACTGGCTACACCTTC; CDR3: CASSVDWTGGTGYTF
length: 11; size: few; J: TRBJ2-7; D: .; V: TRBV30; DNA: TGTGCCGGACTCCGGGGCTACGAGCAGTACTTC; CDR3: CAGLRGYEQYF
length: 15; size: few; J: TRBJ2-1; D: .; V: TRBV4-1; DNA: TGCGCCAGCAGCCTTCAGGATCGGTCTAACAATGAGCAGTTCTTC; CDR3: CASSLQDRSNNEQFF
length: 13; size: many; J: TRBJ2-3; D: .; V: TRBV7-8; DNA: TGTGCCAGCAGCTCCAGAAAGGCCGATACGCAGTATTTT; CDR3: CASSSRKADTQYF
length: 15; size: many; J: TRBJ2-3; D: .; V: TRBV4-2; DNA: TGTGCCAGCAGCCAAGATCGGAGGGGAGGAGATACGCAGTATTTT; CDR3: CASSQDRRGGDTQYF
length: 12; size: .; J: TRBJ1-5; D: .; V: TRBV4-1; DNA: TGCGCCAGCAGCCAGGGTACCCAGCCCCAGCATTTT; CDR3: CASSQGTQPQHF
length: 18; size: few; J: TRBJ1-6; D: .; V: TRBV3-1; DNA: TGTGCCAGCAGCCAACGAGCGATGGGGGGCGCGAGGAATTCACCCCTCCACTTT; CDR3: CASSQRAMGGARNSPLHF
length: 15; size: few; J: TRBJ2-7; D: .; V: TRBV6-5; DNA: TGTGCCAGCAGGCCTGGGGGCGCCCTCTCCTACGAGCAGTACTTC; CDR3: CASRPGGALSYEQYF
length: 13; size: many; J: TRBJ1-4; D: TRBD1; V: TRBV12-3/TRBV12-4; DNA: TGTGCCAGCAGATTGACAGGGAGTGAAAAACTGTTTTTT; CDR3: CASRLTGSEKLFF
length: 13; size: .; J: TRBJ2-7; D: TRBD1; V: TRBV29-1; DNA: TGCAGCGTAGACCGGACAGGGTTGGGTGAGCAGTACTTC; CDR3: CSVDRTGLGEQYF
length: 13; size: many; J: TRBJ1-5; D: .; V: TRBV3-1; DNA: TGTGCCAGCAGCTCCCGGGGGTGGCAGCCCCAGCATTTT; CDR3: CASSSRGWQPQHF
length: 16; size: .; J: TRBJ1-2; D: .; V: TRBV7-9; DNA: TGTGCCAGCAGTCCTCGAACCCCTAGCTCGGGCTATGGCTACACCTTC; CDR3: CASSPRTPSSGYGYTF
length: 16; size: many; J: TRBJ2-2; D: TRBD1; V: TRBV2; DNA: TGTGCCAGCAGTGAAGCGCTCAGGGGGCCTACCGGGGAGCTGTTTTTT; CDR3: CASSEALRGPTGELFF
length: 13; size: many; J: TRBJ1-1; D: TRBD1; V: TRBV24-1; DNA: TGTGCCACCACGGACAGGATGAACACTGAAGCTTTCTTT; CDR3: CATTDRMNTEAFF
length: 15; size: .; J: TRBJ2-1; D: TRBD1; V: TRBV20-1; DNA: TGCAGTGCTAGAGCCAGGGGGACGAGGTTCAATGAGCAGTTCTTC; CDR3: CSARARGTRFNEQFF
length: 13; size: few; J: TRBJ1-4; D: .; V: TRBV9; DNA: TGTGCCAGCAGCGTTGGGGTAACTGAAAAACTGTTTTTT; CDR3: CASSVGVTEKLFF
length: 14; size: few; J: TRBJ1-2; D: TRBD1; V: TRBV2; DNA: TGTGCCAGCAGTCTACAGGGGACCTACTATGGCTACACCTTC; CDR3: CASSLQGTYYGYTF
length: 15; size: many; J: TRBJ2-7; D: .; V: TRBV7-8; DNA: TGTGCCAGCGCACTGCCGGGACTTTCCACCTACGAGCAGTACTTC; CDR3: CASALPGLSTYEQYF
length: 14; size: .; J: TRBJ2-1; D: .; V: TRBV11-2; DNA: TGTGCCAGCAGCTTAGCGGGACTCTACAATGAGCAGTTCTTC; CDR3: CASSLAGLYNEQFF
length: 13; size: .; J: TRBJ1-1; D: .; V: TRBV9; DNA: TGTGCCAGCAGCGTAGAAGTGAACACTGAAGCTTTCTTT; CDR3: CASSVEVNTEAFF
length: 13; size: many; J: TRBJ2-5; D: .; V: TRBV20-1; DNA: TGCAGTGCTACACTAGGAAGTCCAGAGACCCAGTACTTC; CDR3: CSATLGSPETQYF
length: 17; size: many; J: TRBJ2-2; D: TRBD2; V: TRBV5-1; DNA: TGCGCCAGCAGCCTCCGCTGGACTAGCGGGAACACCGGGGAGCTGTTTTTT; CDR3: CASSLRWTSGNTGELFF
length: 11; size: many; J: TRBJ2-1; D: .; V: TRBV20-1; DNA: TGCAGTGCTAGTGTGGTGAATGAGCAGTTCTTC; CDR3: CSASVVNEQFF
length: 14; size: few; J: TRBJ2-3; D: TRBD1; V: TRBV20-1; DNA: TGCAGTGCCATGGGACAGTCAAGCACAGATACGCAGTATTTT; CDR3: CSAMGQSSTDTQYF
length: 14; size: .; J: TRBJ1-3; D: .; V: TRBV19; DNA: TGTGCCAGTATTCTTATGGGACATGGAAACACCATATATTTT; CDR3: CASILMGHGNTIYF
length: 13; size: many; J: TRBJ2-3; D: TRBD1; V: TRBV29-1; DNA: TGCAGCGTTGCGACAGGGTCCCCAGATACGCAGTATTTT; CDR3: CSVATGSPDTQYF
length: 15; size: few; J: TRBJ2-2; D: .; V: TRBV6-2/TRBV6-3; DNA: TGTGCCAGCAGTTACTCCATAAGTGGCGCCGGGGAGCTGTTTTTT; CDR3: CASSYSISGAGELFF
length: 14; size: many; J: TRBJ1-5; D: .; V: TRBV19; DNA: TGTGCCAGTAGTACAGGCCGGGAGGTAGAGCCCCAGCATTTT; CDR3: CASSTGREVEPQHF
length: 15; size: .; J: TRBJ1-1; D: .; V: TRBV21-1; DNA: TGTGCCAGCAGCTTTCGACAGGGGATGAACACTGAAGCTTTCTTT; CDR3: CASSFRQGMNTEAFF
length: 11; size: many; J: TRBJ1-1; D: .; V: TRBV20-1; DNA: TGCAGTGCTAGAACCGTAGCCGAAGCTTTCTTT; CDR3: CSARTVAEAFF
length: 14; size: .; J: TRBJ2-3; D: .; V: TRBV4-1; DNA: TGCGCCAGCAGCCTCCGACAGGGCACAGATACGCAGTATTTT; CDR3: CASSLRQGTDTQYF
length: 17; size: many; J: TRBJ1-4; D: TRBD1; V: TRBV5-1; DNA: TGCGCCAGCAGCTCAAGTCCCAACCGACAGGGTGGCGAAAAACTGTTTTTT; CDR3: CASSSSPNRQGGEKLFF
length: 14; size: .; J: TRBJ1-2; D: .; V: TRBV6-1; DNA: TGTGCCAGCACGGCTGGTACGTCGTTCTATGGCTACACCTTC; CDR3: CASTAGTSFYGYTF
length: 12; size: few; J: TRBJ2-1; D: TRBD1; V: TRBV11-2; DNA: TGTGCCAGCAGCCGACAGGGTATTGAGCAGTTCTTC; CDR3: CASSRQGIEQFF
length: 14; size: .; J: TRBJ2-5; D: .; V: TRBV20-1; DNA: TGCAGTGCTAGAGATGGTACTGGGGGCAAGGCCCAGTACTTC; CDR3: CSARDGTGGKAQYF
length: 14; size: few; J: TRBJ2-7; D: .; V: TRBV7-9; DNA: TGTGCCAGCAGCTCCCGACGGTCCTCCTACGAGCAGTACTTC; CDR3: CASSSRRSSYEQYF
length: 15; size: .; J: TRBJ1-5; D: .; V: TRBV29-1; DNA: TGCAGCGTTGTACCCGGAAGGGGACACAATCAGCCCCAGCATTTT; CDR3: CSVVPGRGHNQPQHF
length: 16; size: few; J: TRBJ2-6; D: TRBD1; V: TRBV9; DNA: TGTGCCAGCAGCGTAGGGACAGGGATTGGGGCCAACGTCCTGACTTTC; CDR3: CASSVGTGIGANVLTF
length: 12; size: .; J: TRBJ1-1; D: .; V: TRBV20-1; DNA: TGCAGTCTACAGGGACTGAACACTGAAGCTTTCTTT; CDR3: CSLQGLNTEAFF
length: 14; size: many; J: TRBJ1-3; D: .; V: TRBV30; DNA: TGTGCCTGGAGTGACAGGGTCTCAGGAAACACCATATATTTT; CDR3: CAWSDRVSGNTIYF
length: 13; size: many; J: TRBJ1-1; D: .; V: TRBV9; DNA: TGTGCCAGCAGCGTGGGGTTTAGCACTGAAGCTTTCTTT; CDR3: CASSVGFSTEAFF
length: 15; size: few; J: TRBJ2-3; D: .; V: TRBV5-6; DNA: TGTGCCAGCAGCCCGGACAACCTAGGGACAGATACGCAGTATTTT; CDR3: CASSPDNLGTDTQYF
length: 19; size: .; J: TRBJ1-4; D: .; V: TRBV7-8; DNA: TGTGCCAGCAGCCTTCACAGGGTCCCCCAGGTGGAAGGCTTTGAAAAACTGTTTTTT; CDR3: CASSLHRVPQVEGFEKLFF
length: 13; size: many; J: TRBJ2-7; D: TRBD2; V: TRBV29-1; DNA: TGCAGCGTTGTCCGGGGGGACTCCTACGAGCAGTACTTC; CDR3: CSVVRGDSYEQYF
length: 14; size: many; J: TRBJ1-2; D: .; V: TRBV3-1; DNA: TGTGCCAGCAGCCCTAGACCGGGCCTAGGGGGCTACACCTTC; CDR3: CASSPRPGLGGYTF
length: 15; size: many; J: TRBJ1-4; D: .; V: TRBV4-1; DNA: TGCGCCAGCAGCCGAGTCGGGACAACTAATGAAAAACTGTTTTTT; CDR3: CASSRVGTTNEKLFF
length: 14; size: many; J: TRBJ2-7; D: TRBD2; V: TRBV11-2; DNA: TGTGCCAGCAGCCACAGCGGGAGGGCCGACGAGCAGTACTTC; CDR3: CASSHSGRADEQYF
length: 13; size: few; J: TRBJ2-7; D: .; V: TRBV12-3/TRBV12-4; DNA: TGTGCCAGCAGTTTCAGGGCAGGTTCCGAGCAGTACTTC; CDR3: CASSFRAGSEQYF
length: 16; size: .; J: TRBJ2-2; D: .; V: TRBV3-1; DNA: TGTGCCAGCAGCCCCTTTGCGGGGAAGATCACCGGGGAGCTGTTTTTT; CDR3: CASSPFAGKITGELFF
length: 11; size: many; J: TRBJ1-1; D: .; V: TRBV10-2; DNA: TGCGCCAGCAGAGGGGAGACTGAAGCTTTCTTT; CDR3: CASRGETEAFF
length: 17; size: few; J: TRBJ2-3; D: .; V: TRBV5-6; DNA: TGTGCCAGCAGCTATTTAAATGGCCTCCCCGGCGCAGATACGCAGTATTTT; CDR3: CASSYLNGLPGADTQYF